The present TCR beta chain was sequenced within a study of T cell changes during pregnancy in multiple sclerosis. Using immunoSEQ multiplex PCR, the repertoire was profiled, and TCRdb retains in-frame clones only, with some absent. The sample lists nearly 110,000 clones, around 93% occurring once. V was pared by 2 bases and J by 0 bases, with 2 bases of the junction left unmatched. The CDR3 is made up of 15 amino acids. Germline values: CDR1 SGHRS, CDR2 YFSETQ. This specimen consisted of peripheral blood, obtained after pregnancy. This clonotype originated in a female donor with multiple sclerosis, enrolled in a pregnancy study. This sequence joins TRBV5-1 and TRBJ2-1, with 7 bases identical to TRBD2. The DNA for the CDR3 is TGCGCCAGCAGCTTCGGGGGGAGCTCCTACAATGAGCAGTTCTTC. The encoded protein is CASSFGGSSYNEQFF.